This entry is about one T cell receptor (beta chain). As yet, its antigen is unknown. The junction and the germline gene differ at one end; a read error may be behind it. The V gene's germline CDR1 is LNHDA and CDR2 SQIVND (reference sequence). This CDR3 region has 16 residues. Beta-chain TCR CDR3 regions were amplified from RNA transcripts. First-round RT-PCR employed HTBI primers, with a second-round multiplex PCR after it. TCRdb reprocessed the multiplex PCR reads with MiXCR, giving one entry per CDR3 protein. The table records roughly 60,000 distinct CDR3 sequences, roughly half of them present only once. This sample is part of a study of Graves' ophthalmopathy and Graves' hyperthyroidism. The study, taken as a whole, reports: Ophthalmopathy could be told apart from stable hyperthyroidism by a 13-signature model (about 89% sensitivity, around 81% specificity).

The V and J genes are TRBV19 and TRBJ2-2, with 7 bases matching TRBD2. The sequencing input was peripheral blood. This clonotype was sampled from an adult woman with Graves' ophthalmopathy. The chain's CDR3 is CASSSPGLSLEGELFF. Written as DNA, the CDR3 is TGTGCTAGTAGTAGCCCGGGACTATCTCTTGAGGGGGAGCTGTTTTTT.